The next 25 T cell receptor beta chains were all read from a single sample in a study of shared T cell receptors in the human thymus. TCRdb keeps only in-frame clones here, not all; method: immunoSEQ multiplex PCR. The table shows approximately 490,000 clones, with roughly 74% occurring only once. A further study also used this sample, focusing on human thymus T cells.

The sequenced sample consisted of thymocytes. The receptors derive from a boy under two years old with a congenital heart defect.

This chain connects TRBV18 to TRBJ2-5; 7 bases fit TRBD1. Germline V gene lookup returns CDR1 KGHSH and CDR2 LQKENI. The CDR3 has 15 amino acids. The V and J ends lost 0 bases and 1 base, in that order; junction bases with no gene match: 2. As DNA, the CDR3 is TGTGCCAGCTCACCACCTTGGACAGGCCAAGAGACCCAGTACTTC. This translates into CASSPPWTGQETQYF.

The CDR3 DNA reads TGTGCCAGCAGCTCTAGGAGGGAGAACGAGCAGTACTTC. Its translation is CASSSRRENEQYF. The rearrangement joins TRBV7-2 to TRBJ2-7; D possibly corresponds to TRBD2 (6 bases). The V gene lost 4 bases and the J gene lost 5 bases, with 12 bases spanning the gap. The length of the CDR3 is 13 residues. Germline V CDR1 and CDR2: SGHTA, FQGNSA.

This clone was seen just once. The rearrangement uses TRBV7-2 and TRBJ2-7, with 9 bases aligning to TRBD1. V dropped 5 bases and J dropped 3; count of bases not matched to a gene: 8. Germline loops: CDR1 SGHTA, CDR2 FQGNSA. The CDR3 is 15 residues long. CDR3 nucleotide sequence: TGTGCCAGCAGCACCTCTCGGACAGGGGACTACGAGCAGTACTTC. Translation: CASSTSRTGDYEQYF.

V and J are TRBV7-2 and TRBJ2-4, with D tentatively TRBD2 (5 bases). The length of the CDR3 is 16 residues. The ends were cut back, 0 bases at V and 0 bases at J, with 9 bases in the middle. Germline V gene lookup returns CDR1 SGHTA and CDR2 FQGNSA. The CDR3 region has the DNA TGTGCCAGCAGCTTAGCGGGAGCCGTAGCCAAAAACATTCAGTACTTC. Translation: CASSLAGAVAKNIQYF.

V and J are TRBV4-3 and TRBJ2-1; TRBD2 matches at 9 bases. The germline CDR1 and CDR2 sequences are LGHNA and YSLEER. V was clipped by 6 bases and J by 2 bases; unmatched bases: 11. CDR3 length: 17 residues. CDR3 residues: CASSHFPRLAAYNEQFF. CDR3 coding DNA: TGCGCCAGCAGTCACTTCCCCAGACTAGCGGCCTACAATGAGCAGTTCTTC.

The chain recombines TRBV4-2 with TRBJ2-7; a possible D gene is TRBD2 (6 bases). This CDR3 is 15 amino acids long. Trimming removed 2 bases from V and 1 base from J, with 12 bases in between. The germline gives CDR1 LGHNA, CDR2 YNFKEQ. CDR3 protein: CASSQWREQSYEQYF. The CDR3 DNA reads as TGTGCCAGCAGCCAATGGCGGGAACAATCCTACGAGCAGTACTTC.

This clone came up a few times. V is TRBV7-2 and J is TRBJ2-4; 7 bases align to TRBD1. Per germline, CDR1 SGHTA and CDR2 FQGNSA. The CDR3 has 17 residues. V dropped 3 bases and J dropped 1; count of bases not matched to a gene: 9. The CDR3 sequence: CASSFEGTAVAKNIQYF. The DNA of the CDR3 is TGTGCCAGCAGCTTCGAGGGGACAGCGGTGGCCAAAAACATTCAGTACTTC.

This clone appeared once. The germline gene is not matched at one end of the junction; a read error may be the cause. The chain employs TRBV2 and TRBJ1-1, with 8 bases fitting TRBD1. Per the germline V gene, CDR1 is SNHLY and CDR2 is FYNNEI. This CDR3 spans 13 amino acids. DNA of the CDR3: TGTGCCAGCGGGAGACAGGGGAACAGTGAAGCTTTCTTT. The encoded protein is CASGRQGNSEAFF.

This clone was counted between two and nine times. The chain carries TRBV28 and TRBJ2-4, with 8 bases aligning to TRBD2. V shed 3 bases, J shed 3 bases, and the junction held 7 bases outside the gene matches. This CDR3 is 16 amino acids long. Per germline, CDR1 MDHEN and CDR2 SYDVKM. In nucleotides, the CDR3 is TGTGCCAGCAGTTTGAAGCGGGAGAGGAGCAAAAACATTCAGTACTTC. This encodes CASSLKRERSKNIQYF.

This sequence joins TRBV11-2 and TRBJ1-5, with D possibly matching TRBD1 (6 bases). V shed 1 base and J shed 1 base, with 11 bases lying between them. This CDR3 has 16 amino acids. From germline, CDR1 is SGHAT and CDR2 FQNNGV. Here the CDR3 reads CASSLGGQQSNQPQHF. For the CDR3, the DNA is TGTGCCAGCAGCTTAGGGGGGCAGCAGAGCAATCAGCCCCAGCATTTT.

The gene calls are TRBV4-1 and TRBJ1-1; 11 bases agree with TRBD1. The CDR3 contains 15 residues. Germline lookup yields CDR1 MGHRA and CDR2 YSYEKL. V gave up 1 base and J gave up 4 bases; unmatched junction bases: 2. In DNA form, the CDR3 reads TGCGCCAGCAGCCAAGGGGGACAGGGGGGCACTGAAGCTTTCTTT. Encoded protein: CASSQGGQGGTEAFF.

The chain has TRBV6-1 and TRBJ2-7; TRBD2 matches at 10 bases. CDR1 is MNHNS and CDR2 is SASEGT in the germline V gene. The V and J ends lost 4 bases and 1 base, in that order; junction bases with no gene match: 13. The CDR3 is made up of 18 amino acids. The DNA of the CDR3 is TGTGCCAGCAGTGTGGGACGGCCCGGGACTAGCGCTTCCTACGAGCAGTACTTC. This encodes CASSVGRPGTSASYEQYF.

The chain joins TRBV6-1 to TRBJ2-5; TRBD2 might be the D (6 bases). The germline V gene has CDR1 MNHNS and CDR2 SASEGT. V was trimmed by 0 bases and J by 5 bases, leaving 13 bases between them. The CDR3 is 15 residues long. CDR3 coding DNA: TGTGCCAGCAGTGAAGCGCGGTGGGGGGTGGAGACCCAGTACTTC. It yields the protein CASSEARWGVETQYF.

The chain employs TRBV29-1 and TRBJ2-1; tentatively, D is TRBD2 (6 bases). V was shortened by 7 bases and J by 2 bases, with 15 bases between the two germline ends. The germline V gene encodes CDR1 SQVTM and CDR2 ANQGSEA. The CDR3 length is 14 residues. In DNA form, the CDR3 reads TGCAGCGGTACCACGGGGGTCCCCTACAATGAGCAGTTCTTC. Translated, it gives CSGTTGVPYNEQFF.

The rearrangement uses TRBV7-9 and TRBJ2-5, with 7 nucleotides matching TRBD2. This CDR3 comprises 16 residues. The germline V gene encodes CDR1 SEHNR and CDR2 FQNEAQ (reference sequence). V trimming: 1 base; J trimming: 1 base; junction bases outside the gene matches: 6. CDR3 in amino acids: CASSLDTSAFQETQYF. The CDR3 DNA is TGTGCCAGCAGCTTAGACACTAGCGCCTTCCAAGAGACCCAGTACTTC.

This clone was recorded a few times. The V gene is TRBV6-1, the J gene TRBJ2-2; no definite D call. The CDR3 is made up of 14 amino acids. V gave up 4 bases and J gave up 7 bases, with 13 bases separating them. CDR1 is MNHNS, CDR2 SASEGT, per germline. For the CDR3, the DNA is TGTGCCAGCAGTGGGAGACGCTGTGGCGGGGAGCTGTTTTTT. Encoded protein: CASSGRRCGGELFF.

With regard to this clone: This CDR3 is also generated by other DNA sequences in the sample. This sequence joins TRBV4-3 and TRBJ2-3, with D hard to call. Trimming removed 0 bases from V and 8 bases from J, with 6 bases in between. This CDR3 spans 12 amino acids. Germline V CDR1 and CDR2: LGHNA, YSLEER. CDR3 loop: CASSQDRGTQYF. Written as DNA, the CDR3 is TGCGCCAGCAGCCAAGATCGAGGTACGCAGTATTTT.

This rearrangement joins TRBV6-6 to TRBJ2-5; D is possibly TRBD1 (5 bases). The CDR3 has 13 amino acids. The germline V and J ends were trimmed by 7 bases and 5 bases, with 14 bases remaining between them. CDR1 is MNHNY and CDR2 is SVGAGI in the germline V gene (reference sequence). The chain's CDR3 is CASTKGCEETQYF. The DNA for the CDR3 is TGTGCCAGCACCAAGGGGTGCGAGGAGACCCAGTACTTC.

CDR3 sequence reads: CASSTGTNTGELFF. The CDR3 region has the DNA TGTGCCAGCAGTACAGGGACGAACACCGGGGAGCTGTTTTTT. The chain combines TRBV28 with TRBJ2-2, with D possibly TRBD1 on 6 matching bases. Germline CDR1 and CDR2: MDHEN and SYDVKM. Trimming stripped 5 bases from V and 0 bases from J, with 7 bases between. The CDR3 runs 14 residues.

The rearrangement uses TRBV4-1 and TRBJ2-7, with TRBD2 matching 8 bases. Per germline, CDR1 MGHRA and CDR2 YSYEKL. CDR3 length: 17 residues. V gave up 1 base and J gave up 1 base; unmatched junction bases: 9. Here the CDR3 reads CASSQVTASGSSYEQYF. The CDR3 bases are TGCGCCAGCAGCCAAGTGACGGCTAGCGGGTCATCCTACGAGCAGTACTTC.

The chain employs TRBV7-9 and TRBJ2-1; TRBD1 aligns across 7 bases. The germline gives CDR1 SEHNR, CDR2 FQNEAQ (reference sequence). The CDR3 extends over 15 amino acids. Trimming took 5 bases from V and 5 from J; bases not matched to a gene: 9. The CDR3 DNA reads TGTGCCAGCAGCGCACAGGGGAAGATTCACAATGAGCAGTTCTTC. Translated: CASSAQGKIHNEQFF.

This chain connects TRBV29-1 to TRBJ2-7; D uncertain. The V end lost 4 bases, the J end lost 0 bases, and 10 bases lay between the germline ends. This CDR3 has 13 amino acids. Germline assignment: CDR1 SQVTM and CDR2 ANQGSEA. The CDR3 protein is CSVGLESSYEQYF. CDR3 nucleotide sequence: TGCAGCGTTGGACTGGAGAGCTCCTACGAGCAGTACTTC.

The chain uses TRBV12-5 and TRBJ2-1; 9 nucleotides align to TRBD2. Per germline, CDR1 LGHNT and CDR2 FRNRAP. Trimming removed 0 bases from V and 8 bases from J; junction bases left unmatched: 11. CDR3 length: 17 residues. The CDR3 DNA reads TGTGCTAGTGGTTTGGTACGGGCGGGAGGGACTGGGGATGAGCAGTTCTTC. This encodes CASGLVRAGGTGDEQFF.

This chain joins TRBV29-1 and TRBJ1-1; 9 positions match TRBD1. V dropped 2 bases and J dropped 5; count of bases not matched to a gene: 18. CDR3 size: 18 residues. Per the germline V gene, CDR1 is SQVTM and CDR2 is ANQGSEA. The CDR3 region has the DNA TGCAGCGTTGAATCGGTGTGGGGGACAGGGAGCTCCGGGACTGAAGCTTTCTTT. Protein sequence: CSVESVWGTGSSGTEAFF.

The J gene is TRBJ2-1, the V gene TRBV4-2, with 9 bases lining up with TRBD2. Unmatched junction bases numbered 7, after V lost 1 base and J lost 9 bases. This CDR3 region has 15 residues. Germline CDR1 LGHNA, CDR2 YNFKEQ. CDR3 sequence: CASSQVGVSGSEQFF. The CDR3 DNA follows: TGTGCCAGCAGCCAAGTAGGGGTTAGCGGGAGTGAGCAGTTCTTC.